Listed here are 10 T cell receptor beta chains from one sample, sequenced in a study of CXCR3-negative and CXCR3-positive naive CD8 T cells. UMI-labeled 5' RACE TRB cDNA libraries were prepared from the cells. With the 5' RACE reads reprocessed, TCRdb shows one record per CDR3 protein and no DNA. This sample contains fewer than 95,000 distinct CDR3 sequences. The specimen was naive CXCR3- CD8+ T cells from blood. The subset here: CD45RO-CCR7+CD27+CD95- naive CD8+ T cells lacking CXCR3 (TNR3-). These receptors were obtained from a human donor in good health. Some clones in this sample may be carry-over from other donors' samples.

The gene calls are TRBV3-1 and TRBJ2-5; checking the TCRdb D call of TRBD2 is not possible without DNA. This CDR3 region has 14 residues. CDR1 LGHDT and CDR2 YNNKEL come from the germline V gene (reference sequence). Here the CDR3 reads CASSPSVGQETQYF.

The chain couples TRBV10-3 to TRBJ1-6. The CDR3 length is 13 residues. Germline CDR1 and CDR2: ENHRY and SYGVKD. The CDR3 here is CAISDFSNSPLHF.

This chain connects TRBV4-3 to TRBJ1-1; TCRdb returns TRBD1, unconfirmable since there is no DNA. CDR3 length: 15 amino acids. Germline CDR1 reads LGHNA; CDR2 reads YSLEER. The CDR3 protein is CASSQEGGLGTEAFF.

V is TRBV29-1 and J is TRBJ2-3; no DNA is available, so the TRBD2 call from TCRdb remains unchecked. Per germline, CDR1 SQVTM and CDR2 ANQGSEA. This CDR3 is built from 11 residues. CDR3: CSPSGSDTQYF.

The rearrangement uses TRBV11-2 and TRBJ2-1; as DNA is missing, the TRBD2 call by TCRdb cannot be tested. Germline V lookup: CDR1 SGHAT, CDR2 FQNNGV. The CDR3 length is 17 residues. The CDR3: CASSLASGGTPPLGQFF.

The chain uses TRBV29-1 and TRBJ2-2. Germline loops: CDR1 SQVTM, CDR2 ANQGSEA. This CDR3 spans 13 amino acids. CDR3 sequence reads: CSVTRADTGELFF.

The chain employs TRBV11-2 and TRBJ2-5; TCRdb picks TRBD1, but there is no DNA to check that call. CDR1 and CDR2 from the germline V gene are SGHAT and FQNNGV. This CDR3 is built from 16 residues. The CDR3 sequence is CASSSRDRGPQETQYF.

The chain uses TRBV24-1 and TRBJ2-5; absent DNA, TCRdb's TRBD1 call cannot be checked. Germline CDR1 reads KGHDR; CDR2 reads SFDVKD. The CDR3 covers 13 residues. The CDR3 loop reads CATSDPLQETQYF.

The rearrangement joins TRBV10-2 to TRBJ2-1; TCRdb proposes TRBD1, but this gene call is untestable without DNA. CDR1 is WSHSY, CDR2 SAAADI, per germline. The CDR3 sequence is 13 residues long. The CDR3 loop is CASRPGGDNEQFF.

The gene calls are TRBV29-1 and TRBJ2-1. CDR1 and CDR2 from the germline V gene are SQVTM and ANQGSEA. The CDR3 loop spans 13 amino acids. The chain's CDR3 is CSVDRTDDNEQFF.